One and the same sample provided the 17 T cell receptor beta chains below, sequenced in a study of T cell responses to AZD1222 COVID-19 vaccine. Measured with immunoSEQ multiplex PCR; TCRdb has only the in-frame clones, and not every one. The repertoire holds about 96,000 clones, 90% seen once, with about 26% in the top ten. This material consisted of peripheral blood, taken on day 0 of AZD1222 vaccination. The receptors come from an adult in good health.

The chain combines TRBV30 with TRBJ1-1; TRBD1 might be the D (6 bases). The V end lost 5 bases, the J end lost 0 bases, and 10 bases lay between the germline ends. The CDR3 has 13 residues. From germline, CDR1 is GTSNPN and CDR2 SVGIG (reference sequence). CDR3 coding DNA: TGTGCCTGGGAAGGGGGGATGAACACTGAAGCTTTCTTT. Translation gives CAWEGGMNTEAFF.

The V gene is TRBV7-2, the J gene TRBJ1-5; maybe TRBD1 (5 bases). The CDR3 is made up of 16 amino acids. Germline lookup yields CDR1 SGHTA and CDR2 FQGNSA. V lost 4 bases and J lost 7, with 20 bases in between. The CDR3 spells CASSSQGTSVRQPQHF. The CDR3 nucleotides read TGTGCCAGCAGCTCCCAAGGGACTTCCGTGCGACAGCCCCAGCATTTT.

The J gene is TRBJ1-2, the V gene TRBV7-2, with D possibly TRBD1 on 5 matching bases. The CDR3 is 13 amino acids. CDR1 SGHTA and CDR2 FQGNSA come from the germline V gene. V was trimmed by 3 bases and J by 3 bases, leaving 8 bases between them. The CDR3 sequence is CASSLGTDYGYTF. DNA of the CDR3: TGTGCCAGCAGCTTGGGGACCGACTATGGCTACACCTTC.

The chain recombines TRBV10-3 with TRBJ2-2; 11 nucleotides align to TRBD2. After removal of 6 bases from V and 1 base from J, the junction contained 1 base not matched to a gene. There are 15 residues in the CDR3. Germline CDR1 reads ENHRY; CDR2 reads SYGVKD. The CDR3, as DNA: TGTGCCATCAGGGGGACTAGCGGGAACACCGGGGAGCTGTTTTTT. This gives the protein CAIRGTSGNTGELFF.

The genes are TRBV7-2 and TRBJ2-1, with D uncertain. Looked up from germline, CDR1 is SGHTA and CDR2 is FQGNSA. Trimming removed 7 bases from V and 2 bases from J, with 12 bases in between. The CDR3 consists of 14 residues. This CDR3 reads CASTASSPYNEQFF. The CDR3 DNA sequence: TGTGCCAGCACCGCCAGTTCTCCCTACAATGAGCAGTTCTTC.

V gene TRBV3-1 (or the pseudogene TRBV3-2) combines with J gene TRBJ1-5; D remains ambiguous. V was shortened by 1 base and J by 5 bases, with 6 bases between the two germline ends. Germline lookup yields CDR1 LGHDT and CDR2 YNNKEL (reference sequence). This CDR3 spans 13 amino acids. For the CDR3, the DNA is TGTGCCAGCAGCCAAGCTTCCCATCAGCCCCAGCATTTT. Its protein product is CASSQASHQPQHF.

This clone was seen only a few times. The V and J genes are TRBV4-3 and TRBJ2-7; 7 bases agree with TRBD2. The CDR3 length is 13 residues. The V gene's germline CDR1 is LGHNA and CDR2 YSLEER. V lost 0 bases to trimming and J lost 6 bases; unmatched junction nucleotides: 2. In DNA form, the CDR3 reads TGCGCCAGCAGCCAAGACGGGACTACCGAGCAGTACTTC. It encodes CASSQDGTTEQYF.

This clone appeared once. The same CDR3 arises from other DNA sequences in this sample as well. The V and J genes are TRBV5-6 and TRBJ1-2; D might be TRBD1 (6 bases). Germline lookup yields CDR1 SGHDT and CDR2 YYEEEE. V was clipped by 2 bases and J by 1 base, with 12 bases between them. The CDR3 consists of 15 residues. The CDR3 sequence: CASSLDRKINYGYTF. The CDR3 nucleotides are TGTGCCAGCAGCTTAGACAGGAAAATTAACTATGGCTACACCTTC.

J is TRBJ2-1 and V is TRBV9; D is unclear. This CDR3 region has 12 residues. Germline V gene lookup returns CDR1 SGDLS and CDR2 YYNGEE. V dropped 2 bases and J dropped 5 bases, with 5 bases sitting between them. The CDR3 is CASSVHDNEQFF. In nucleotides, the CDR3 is TGTGCCAGCAGCGTTCACGACAATGAGCAGTTCTTC.

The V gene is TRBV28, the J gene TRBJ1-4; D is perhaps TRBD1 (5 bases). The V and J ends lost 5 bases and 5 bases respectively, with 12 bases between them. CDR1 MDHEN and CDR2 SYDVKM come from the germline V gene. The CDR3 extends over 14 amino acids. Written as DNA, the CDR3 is TGTGCCAGCAGTCTGGGGGGAGTGAATGAAAAACTGTTTTTT. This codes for CASSLGGVNEKLFF.

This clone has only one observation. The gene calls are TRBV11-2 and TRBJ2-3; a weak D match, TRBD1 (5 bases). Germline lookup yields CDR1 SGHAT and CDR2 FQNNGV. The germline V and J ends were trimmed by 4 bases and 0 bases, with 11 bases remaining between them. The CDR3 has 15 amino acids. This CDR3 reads CASSSRGGSTDTQYF. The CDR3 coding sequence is TGTGCCAGCAGCTCTAGGGGCGGAAGCACAGATACGCAGTATTTT.

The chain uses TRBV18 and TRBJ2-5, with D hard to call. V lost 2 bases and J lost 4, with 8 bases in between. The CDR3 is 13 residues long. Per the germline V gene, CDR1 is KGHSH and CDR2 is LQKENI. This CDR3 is CASSPGIRETQYF. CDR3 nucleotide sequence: TGTGCCAGCTCACCAGGTATCAGAGAGACCCAGTACTTC.

For the CDR3, the DNA is TGTGCCAGCAGCGACTGGCCTTTACACGCACGAAACACCATATATTTT. This gives the protein CASSDWPLHARNTIYF. J is TRBJ1-3 and V is TRBV3-1 (or the pseudogene TRBV3-2); no reliable D call. Trimming pared 5 bases from V and 5 bases from J, leaving 19 bases between. Looked up from germline, CDR1 is LGHDT and CDR2 is YNNKEL (reference sequence). CDR3 length: 16 residues.

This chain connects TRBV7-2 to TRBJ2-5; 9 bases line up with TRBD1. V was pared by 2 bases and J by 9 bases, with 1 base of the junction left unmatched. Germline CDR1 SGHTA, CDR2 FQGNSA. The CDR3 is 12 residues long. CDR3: CASSLYRGPQYF. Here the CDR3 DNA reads TGTGCCAGCAGCTTATACAGGGGGCCCCAGTACTTC. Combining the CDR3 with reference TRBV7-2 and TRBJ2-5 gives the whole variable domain GAGVSQSPSNKVTEKGKDVELRCDPISGHTALYWYRQSLGQGLEFLIYFQGNSAPDKSGLPSDRFSAERTGGSVSTLTIQRTQQEDSAVYLCASSLYRGPQYFGPGTRLLVL.

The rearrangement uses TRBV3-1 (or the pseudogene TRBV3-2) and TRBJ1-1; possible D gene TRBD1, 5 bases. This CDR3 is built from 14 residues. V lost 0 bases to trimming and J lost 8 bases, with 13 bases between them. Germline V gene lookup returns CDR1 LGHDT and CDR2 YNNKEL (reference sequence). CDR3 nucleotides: TGTGCCAGCAGCCAAGATGGGTTGACAGCCGAAGCTTTCTTT. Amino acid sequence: CASSQDGLTAEAFF.

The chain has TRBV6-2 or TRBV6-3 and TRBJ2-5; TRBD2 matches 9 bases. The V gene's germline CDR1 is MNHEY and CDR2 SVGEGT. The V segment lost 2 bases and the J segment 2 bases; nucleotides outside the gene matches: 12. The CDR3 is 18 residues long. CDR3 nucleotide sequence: TGTGCCAGCAGTTACCCCATCGGCAGCGGGAGGTTACAAGAGACCCAGTACTTC. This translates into CASSYPIGSGRLQETQYF.

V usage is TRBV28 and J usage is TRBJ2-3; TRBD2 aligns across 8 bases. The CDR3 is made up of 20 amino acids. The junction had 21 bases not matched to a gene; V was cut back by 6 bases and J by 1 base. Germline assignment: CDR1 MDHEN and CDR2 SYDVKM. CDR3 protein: CASSPSPGTRTNLGTDTQYF. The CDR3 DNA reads TGTGCCAGCAGCCCCTCCCCCGGGACTAGAACCAACCTTGGCACAGATACGCAGTATTTT.